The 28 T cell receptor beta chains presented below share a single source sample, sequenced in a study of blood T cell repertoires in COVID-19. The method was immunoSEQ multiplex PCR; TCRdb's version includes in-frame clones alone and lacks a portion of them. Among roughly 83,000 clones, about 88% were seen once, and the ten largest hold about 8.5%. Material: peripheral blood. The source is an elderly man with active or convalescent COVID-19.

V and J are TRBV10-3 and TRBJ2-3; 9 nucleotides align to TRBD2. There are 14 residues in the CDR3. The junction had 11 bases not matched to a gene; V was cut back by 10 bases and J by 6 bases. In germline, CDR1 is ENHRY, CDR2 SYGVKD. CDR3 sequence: CATRGGGAGDTQYF. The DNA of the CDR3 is TGTGCCACCCGTGGCGGGGGGGCCGGGGATACGCAGTATTTT.

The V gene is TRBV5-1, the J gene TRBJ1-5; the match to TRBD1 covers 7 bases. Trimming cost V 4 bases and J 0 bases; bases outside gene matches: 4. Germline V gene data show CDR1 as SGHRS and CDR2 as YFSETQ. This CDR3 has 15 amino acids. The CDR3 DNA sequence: TGCGCCAGCAGCCCGGGACAGCATAGCAATCAGCCCCAGCATTTT. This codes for CASSPGQHSNQPQHF.

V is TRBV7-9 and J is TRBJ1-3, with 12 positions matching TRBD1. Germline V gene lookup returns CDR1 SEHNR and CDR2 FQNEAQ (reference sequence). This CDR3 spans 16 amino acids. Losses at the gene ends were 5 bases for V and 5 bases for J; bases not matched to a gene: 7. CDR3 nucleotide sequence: TGTGCCAGCAGCCGGGTGGGACAGGGGGCAAGAAACACCATATATTTT. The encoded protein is CASSRVGQGARNTIYF.

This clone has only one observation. The CDR3 nucleotides are TGTGCCAGCAGCCACGGACAGCTAAATTCACCCCTCCACTTT. This codes for CASSHGQLNSPLHF. V and J are TRBV4-2 and TRBJ1-6, with D tentatively TRBD1 (6 bases). CDR3 length: 14 residues. The germline V and J ends were trimmed by 3 bases and 7 bases, with 10 bases remaining between them. CDR1 and CDR2 from the germline V gene are LGHNA and YNFKEQ.

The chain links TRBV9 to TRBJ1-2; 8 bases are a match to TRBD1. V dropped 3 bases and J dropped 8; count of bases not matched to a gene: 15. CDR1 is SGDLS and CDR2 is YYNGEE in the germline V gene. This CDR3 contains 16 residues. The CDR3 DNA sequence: TGTGCCAGCAGCGCCCGGACAGGGCATCAGTTGGGAGGCTACACCTTC. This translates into CASSARTGHQLGGYTF.

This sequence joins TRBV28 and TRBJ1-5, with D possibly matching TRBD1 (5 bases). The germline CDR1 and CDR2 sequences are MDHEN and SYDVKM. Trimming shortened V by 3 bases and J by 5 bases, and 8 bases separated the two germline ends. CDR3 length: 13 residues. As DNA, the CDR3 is TGTGCCAGCAGTTTTCAGGGCGATCAGCCCCAGCATTTT. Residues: CASSFQGDQPQHF. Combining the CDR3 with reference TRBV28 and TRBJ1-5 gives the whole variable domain DVKVTQSSRYLVKRTGEKVFLECVQDMDHENMFWYRQDPGLGLRLIYFSYDVKMKEKGDIPEGYSVSREKKERFSLILESASTNQTSMYLCASSFQGDQPQHFGDGTRLSIL.

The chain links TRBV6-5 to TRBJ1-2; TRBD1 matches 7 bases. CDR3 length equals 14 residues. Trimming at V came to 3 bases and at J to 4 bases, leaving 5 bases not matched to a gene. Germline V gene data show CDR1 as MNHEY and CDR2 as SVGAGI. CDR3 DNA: TGTGCCAGCAGTTATGGGGACAGTCTCTATGGCTACACCTTC. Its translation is CASSYGDSLYGYTF.

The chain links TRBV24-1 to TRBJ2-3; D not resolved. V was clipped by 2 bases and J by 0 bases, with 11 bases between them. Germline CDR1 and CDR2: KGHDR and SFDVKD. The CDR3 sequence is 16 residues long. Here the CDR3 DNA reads TGTGCCACCAGTGATTCCAGGAAAACTAGCACAGATACGCAGTATTTT. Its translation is CATSDSRKTSTDTQYF.

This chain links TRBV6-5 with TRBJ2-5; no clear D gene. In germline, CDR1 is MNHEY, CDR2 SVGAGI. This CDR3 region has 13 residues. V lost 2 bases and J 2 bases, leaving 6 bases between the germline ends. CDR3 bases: TGTGCCAGCAGTTACAACAGACAAGAGACCCAGTACTTC. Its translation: CASSYNRQETQYF.

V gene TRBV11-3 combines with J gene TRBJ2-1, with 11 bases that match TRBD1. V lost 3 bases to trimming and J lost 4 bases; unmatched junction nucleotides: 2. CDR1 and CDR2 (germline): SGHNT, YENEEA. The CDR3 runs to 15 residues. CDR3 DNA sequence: TGTGCCAGCAGCTTTGGACAGGGGGCTTACAATGAGCAGTTCTTC. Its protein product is CASSFGQGAYNEQFF.

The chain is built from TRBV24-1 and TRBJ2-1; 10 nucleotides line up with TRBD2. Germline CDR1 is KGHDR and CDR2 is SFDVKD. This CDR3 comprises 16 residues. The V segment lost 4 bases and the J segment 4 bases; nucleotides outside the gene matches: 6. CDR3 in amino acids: CATSEPGLAKYNEQFF. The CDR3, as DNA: TGTGCCACCAGTGAGCCGGGACTAGCGAAGTACAATGAGCAGTTCTTC.

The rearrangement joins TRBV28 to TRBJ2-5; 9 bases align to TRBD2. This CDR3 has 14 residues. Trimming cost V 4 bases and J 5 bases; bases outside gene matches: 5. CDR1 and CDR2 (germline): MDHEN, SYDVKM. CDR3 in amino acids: CASSSHSGSETQYF. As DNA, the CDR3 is TGTGCCAGCAGTTCGCATAGCGGGAGCGAGACCCAGTACTTC.

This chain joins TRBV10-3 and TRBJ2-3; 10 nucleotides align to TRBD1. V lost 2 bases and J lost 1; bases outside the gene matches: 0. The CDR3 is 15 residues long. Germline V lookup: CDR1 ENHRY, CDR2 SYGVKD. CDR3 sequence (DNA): TGTGCCATCAGTGAGGGACAGGGGGGCACAGATACGCAGTATTTT. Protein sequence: CAISEGQGGTDTQYF.

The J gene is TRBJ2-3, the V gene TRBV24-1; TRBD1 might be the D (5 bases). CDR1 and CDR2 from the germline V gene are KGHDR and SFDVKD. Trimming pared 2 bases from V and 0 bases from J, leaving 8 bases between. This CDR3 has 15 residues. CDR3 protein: CATSDWSGSTDTQYF. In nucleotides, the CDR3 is TGTGCCACCAGTGATTGGTCAGGGAGCACAGATACGCAGTATTTT.

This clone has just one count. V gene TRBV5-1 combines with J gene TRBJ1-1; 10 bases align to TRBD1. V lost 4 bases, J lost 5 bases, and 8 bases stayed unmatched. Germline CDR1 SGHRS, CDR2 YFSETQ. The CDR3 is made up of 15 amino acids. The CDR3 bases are TGCGCCAGCAGCGCTCGACAGGGGGCGATTACTGAAGCTTTCTTT. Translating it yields CASSARQGAITEAFF.

In DNA, the CDR3 is TGTGCCAGCAGGAAAATGACAGGGCAAAACATTCAGTACTTC. Translating gives CASRKMTGQNIQYF. This chain uses TRBV6-5 with TRBJ2-4; 7 nucleotides agree with TRBD1. Germline V CDR1 and CDR2: MNHEY, SVGAGI. The CDR3 spans 14 residues. V lost 6 bases to trimming and J lost 5 bases; unmatched junction nucleotides: 7.

This chain's CDR3 is CASRMRGQGDQPQHF. The CDR3 coding sequence is TGTGCCAGTAGGATGCGGGGACAGGGAGATCAGCCCCAGCATTTT. V usage is TRBV19 and J usage is TRBJ1-5; 9 nucleotides agree with TRBD1. V dropped 6 bases and J dropped 5; count of bases not matched to a gene: 8. CDR1 and CDR2 (germline): LNHDA, SQIVND (reference sequence). CDR3 length equals 15 residues.

The DNA of the CDR3 is TGTGCCAGCGCACGCGCCAGGGGAGAGACCCAGTACTTC. As protein: CASARARGETQYF. This rearrangement joins TRBV18 to TRBJ2-5; the D gene is possibly TRBD1 (6 bases). V shed 8 bases and J shed 4 bases, with 14 bases lying between them. Germline values: CDR1 KGHSH, CDR2 LQKENI. The CDR3 has 13 amino acids.

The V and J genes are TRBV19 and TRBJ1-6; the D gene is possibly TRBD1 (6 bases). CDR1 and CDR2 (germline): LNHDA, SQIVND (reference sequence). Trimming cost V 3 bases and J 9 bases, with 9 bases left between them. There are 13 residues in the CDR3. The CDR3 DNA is TGTGCCAGTAGTATGACAGGAGGTTCACCCCTCCACTTT. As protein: CASSMTGGSPLHF.

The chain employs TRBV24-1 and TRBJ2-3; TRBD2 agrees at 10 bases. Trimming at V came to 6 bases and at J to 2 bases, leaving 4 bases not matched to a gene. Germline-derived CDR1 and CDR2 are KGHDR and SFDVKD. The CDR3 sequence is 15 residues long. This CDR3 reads CATSSGLAITDTQYF. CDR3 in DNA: TGTGCCACCAGTTCGGGACTAGCGATCACAGATACGCAGTATTTT.

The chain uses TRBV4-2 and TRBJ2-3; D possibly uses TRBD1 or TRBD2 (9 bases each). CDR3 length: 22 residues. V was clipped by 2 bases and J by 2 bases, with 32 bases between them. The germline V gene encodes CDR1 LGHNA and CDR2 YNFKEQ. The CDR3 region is CASSQYRGRPLLAGDNTDTQYF. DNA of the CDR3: TGTGCCAGCAGCCAATACAGGGGGCGACCTTTACTAGCGGGCGATAACACAGATACGCAGTATTTT.

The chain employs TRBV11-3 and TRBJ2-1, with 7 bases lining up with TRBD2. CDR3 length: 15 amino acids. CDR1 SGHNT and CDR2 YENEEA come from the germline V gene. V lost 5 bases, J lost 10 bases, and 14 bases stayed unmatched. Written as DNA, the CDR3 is TGTGCCAGCAGCCTTGGGGTAGCGGGCTCGGGGGAGCAGTTCTTC. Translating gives CASSLGVAGSGEQFF.

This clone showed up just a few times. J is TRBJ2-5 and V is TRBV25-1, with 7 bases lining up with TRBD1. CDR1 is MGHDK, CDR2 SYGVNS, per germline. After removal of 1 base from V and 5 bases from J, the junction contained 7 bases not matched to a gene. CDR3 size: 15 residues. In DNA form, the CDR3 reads TGTGCCAGCAGTGAATCTGACAGGGCGGTGGAGACCCAGTACTTC. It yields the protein CASSESDRAVETQYF.

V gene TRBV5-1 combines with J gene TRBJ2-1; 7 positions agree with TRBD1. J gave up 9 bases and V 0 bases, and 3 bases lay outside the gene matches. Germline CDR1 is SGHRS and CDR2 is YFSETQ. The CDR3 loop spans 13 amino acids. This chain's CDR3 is CASSLGRGSEQFF. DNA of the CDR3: TGCGCCAGCAGCTTGGGCAGGGGGTCTGAGCAGTTCTTC.

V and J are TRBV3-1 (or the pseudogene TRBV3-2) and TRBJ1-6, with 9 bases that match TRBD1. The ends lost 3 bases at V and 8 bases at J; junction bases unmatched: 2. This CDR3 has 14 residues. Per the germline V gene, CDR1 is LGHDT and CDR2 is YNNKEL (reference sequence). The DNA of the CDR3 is TGTGCCAGCAGCCAGGGGGACAGGGATTCACCCCTCCACTTT. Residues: CASSQGDRDSPLHF.

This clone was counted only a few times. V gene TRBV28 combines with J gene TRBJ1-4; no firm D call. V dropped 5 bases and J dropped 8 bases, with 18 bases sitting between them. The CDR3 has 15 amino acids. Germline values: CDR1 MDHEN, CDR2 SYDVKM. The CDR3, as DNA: TGTGCCAGCAGTCCACGGGAAGGGTTTGGAGAAAAACTGTTTTTT. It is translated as CASSPREGFGEKLFF.

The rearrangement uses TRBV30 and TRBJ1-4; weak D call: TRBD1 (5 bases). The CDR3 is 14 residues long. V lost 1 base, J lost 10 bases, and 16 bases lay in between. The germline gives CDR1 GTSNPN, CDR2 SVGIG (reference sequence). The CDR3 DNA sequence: TGTGCCTGGAGTGAGGGACTGCCGGTGGGAAAACTGTTTTTT. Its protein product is CAWSEGLPVGKLFF.

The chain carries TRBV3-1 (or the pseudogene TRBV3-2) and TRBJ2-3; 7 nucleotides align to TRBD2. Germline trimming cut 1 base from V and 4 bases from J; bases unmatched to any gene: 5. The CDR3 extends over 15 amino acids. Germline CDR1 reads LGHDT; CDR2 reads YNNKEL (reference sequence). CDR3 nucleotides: TGTGCCAGCAGCCAAGCGGGAGGCGCGGCAGATACGCAGTATTTT. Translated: CASSQAGGAADTQYF.